The source of this T cell receptor beta chain is a study of cytomegalovirus exposure and HLA in healthy donors. Study conclusions and caveats: DRB1 showed the most TCR associations and HLA-C the fewest in a later analysis, as rates varied by HLA locus. A link between a missense DCLRE1C variant and TCR beta V- and J-gene trimming emerged from a later analysis. The study put some 160 TCR beta chains on its list as cytomegalovirus-associated.

The study sampled nominally healthy donors, though unrecorded immune exposures were likely. The PCR contained 60 Vbeta and 13 Jbeta primers. Assay: immunoSEQ multiplex PCR; the TCRdb copy retains only in-frame clones and omits some. The profile shows around 150,000 clones, 70% of them singletons. CDR1 is SEHNR and CDR2 is FQNEAQ in the germline V gene (reference sequence). V was pared by 6 bases and J by 14 bases, with 10 bases of the junction left unmatched. The CDR3 spans 14 residues. With respect to this clone: What it recognizes is unknown.

The V gene is TRBV7-9, the J gene TRBJ2-1; 13 positions match TRBD2. The clonotype was recovered from a man aged 18 to 29 in good health and CMV-seropositive. Sample: PBMCs. CDR3 residues: CASSLTSGGAGEFF. CDR3 bases: TGTGCCAGCAGTTTAACTAGCGGGGGGGCGGGGGAGTTCTTC.